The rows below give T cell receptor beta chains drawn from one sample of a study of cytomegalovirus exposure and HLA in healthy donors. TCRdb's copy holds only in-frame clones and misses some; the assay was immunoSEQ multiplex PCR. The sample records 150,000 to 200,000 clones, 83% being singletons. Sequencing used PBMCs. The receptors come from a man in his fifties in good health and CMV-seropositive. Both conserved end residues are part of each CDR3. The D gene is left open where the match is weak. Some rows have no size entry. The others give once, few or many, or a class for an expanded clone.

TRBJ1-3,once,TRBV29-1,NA,CSVMGTDGNTIYF,TGCAGCGTCATGGGCACAGACGGAAACACCATATATTTT
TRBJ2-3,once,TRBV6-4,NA,CASSTGTSTDTQYF,TGTGCCAGCAGCACAGGTACTAGCACAGATACGCAGTATTTT
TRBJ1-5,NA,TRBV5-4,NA,CASSRGGGNQPQHF,TGTGCCAGCAGCCGGGGGGGCGGCAATCAGCCCCAGCATTTT
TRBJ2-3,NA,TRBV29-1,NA,CSVNGQRTDTQYF,TGCAGCGTTAATGGACAGAGAACAGATACGCAGTATTTT
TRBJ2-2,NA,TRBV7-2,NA,CASSVLQGSGELFF,TGTGCCAGCAGCGTCCTACAGGGCTCCGGGGAGCTGTTTTTT
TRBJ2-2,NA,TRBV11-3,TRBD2,CASSPGGSNTGELFF,TGTGCCAGCAGCCCGGGGGGGTCGAACACCGGGGAGCTGTTTTTT
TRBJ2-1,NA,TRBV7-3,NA,CASSLFSGNEQFF,TGTGCCAGCAGCCTATTTAGCGGAAATGAGCAGTTCTTC
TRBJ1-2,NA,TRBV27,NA,CASSSRVDRFYGYTF,TGTGCCAGCAGTTCCAGGGTAGATAGGTTCTATGGCTACACCTTC
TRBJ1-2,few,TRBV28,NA,CASSFRVGGYTF,TGTGCCAGCAGTTTCCGGGTGGGTGGCTACACCTTC
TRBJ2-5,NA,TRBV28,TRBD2,CASSLEAASGRAETQYF,TGTGCCAGCAGTTTAGAGGCGGCTAGCGGGAGGGCAGAGACCCAGTACTTC
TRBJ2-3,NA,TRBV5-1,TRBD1,CASSSDRVVGDTQYF,TGCGCCAGCAGCTCTGACAGGGTGGTTGGAGATACGCAGTATTTT
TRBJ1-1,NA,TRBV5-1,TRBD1,CASSSSTGADGVGTEAFF,TGCGCCAGCAGCTCTTCGACAGGGGCGGATGGAGTGGGCACTGAAGCTTTCTTT
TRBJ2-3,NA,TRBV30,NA,CAWRNRDLHTDTQYF,TGTGCCTGGAGGAACCGGGACTTACACACAGATACGCAGTATTTT
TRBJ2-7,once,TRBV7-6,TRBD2,CASSATSGASYEQYF,TGTGCCAGCAGCGCAACTAGCGGGGCCTCCTACGAGCAGTACTTC
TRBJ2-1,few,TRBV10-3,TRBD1,CASGTGGYNEQFF,TGTGCCAGCGGGACAGGGGGATACAATGAGCAGTTCTTC
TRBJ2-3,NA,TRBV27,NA,CASSLLPTDTQYF,TGTGCCAGCAGTTTACTTCCGACAGATACGCAGTATTTT
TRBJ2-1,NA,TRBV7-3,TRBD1,CASSLTPPGQGFNEQFF,TGTGCCAGCAGCTTAACCCCGCCGGGACAGGGATTCAATGAGCAGTTCTTC
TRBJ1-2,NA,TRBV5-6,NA,CASSLANRDYGYTF,TGTGCCAGCAGCTTGGCTAACAGGGACTATGGCTACACCTTC
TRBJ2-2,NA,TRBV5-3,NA,CARSFYRTRDTGELFF,TGTGCCAGAAGCTTTTATCGGACACGCGACACCGGGGAGCTGTTTTTT
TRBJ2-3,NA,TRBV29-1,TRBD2,CSVGGLAGWASTDTQYF,TGCAGCGTTGGCGGACTAGCGGGTTGGGCTAGCACAGATACGCAGTATTTT
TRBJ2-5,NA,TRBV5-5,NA,CASRIQSETQYF,TGTGCCAGCAGGATTCAGTCAGAGACCCAGTACTTC
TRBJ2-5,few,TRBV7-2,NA,CASSKRTGETQYF,TGTGCCAGCAGCAAACGGACTGGAGAGACCCAGTACTTC
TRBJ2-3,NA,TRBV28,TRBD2,CASSSRGGGDTQYF,TGTGCCAGCAGTTCGCGGGGGGGCGGAGATACGCAGTATTTT
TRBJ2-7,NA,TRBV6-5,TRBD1,CASSYLPGQGPYEQYF,TGTGCCAGCAGTTACCTACCGGGACAGGGTCCCTACGAGCAGTACTTC
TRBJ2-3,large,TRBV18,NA,CASSPPEGPGAEDTQYF,TGTGCCAGCTCACCCCCCGAAGGGCCAGGGGCGGAAGATACGCAGTATTTT
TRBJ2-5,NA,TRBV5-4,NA,CASSPTRTDQETQYF,TGTGCCAGCAGCCCAACCCGGACAGACCAAGAGACCCAGTACTTC
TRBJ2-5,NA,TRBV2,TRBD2,CASSDASGRKEETQYF,TGTGCCAGCAGTGACGCTAGCGGGAGGAAGGAAGAGACCCAGTACTTC
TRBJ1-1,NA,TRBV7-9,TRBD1,CASSFQTGVNTEAFF,TGTGCCAGCAGCTTCCAGACAGGGGTGAACACTGAAGCTTTCTTT
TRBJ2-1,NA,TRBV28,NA,CASSLAGREQFF,TGTGCCAGCAGTTTAGCGGGAAGGGAGCAGTTCTTC
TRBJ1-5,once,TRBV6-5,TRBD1,CASRDTGAGNQPQHF,TGTGCCAGCAGGGATACAGGGGCGGGCAATCAGCCCCAGCATTTT
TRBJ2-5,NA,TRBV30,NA,CAWSITGSETQYF,TGTGCCTGGAGTATCACAGGGTCGGAGACCCAGTACTTC
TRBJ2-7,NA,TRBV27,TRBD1,CASSPLRDRGDEQYF,TGTGCCAGCAGTCCTCTCCGGGACAGGGGTGACGAGCAGTACTTC
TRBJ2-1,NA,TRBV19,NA,CASTETAYNEQFF,TGTGCCAGTACCGAGACAGCCTACAATGAGCAGTTCTTC
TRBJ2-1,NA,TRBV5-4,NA,CASSLVGLGFNEQFF,TGTGCCAGCAGCTTGGTGGGACTGGGGTTTAATGAGCAGTTCTTC
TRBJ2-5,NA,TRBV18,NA,CASSPPMTPQETQYF,TGTGCCAGCTCACCACCGATGACACCCCAAGAGACCCAGTACTTC
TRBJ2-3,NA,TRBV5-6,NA,CASSPTPTTDTQYF,TGTGCCAGCAGCCCAACGCCTACCACAGATACGCAGTATTTT
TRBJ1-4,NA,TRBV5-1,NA,CASSLAGETNEKLFF,TGCGCCAGCAGCTTGGCCGGGGAAACTAATGAAAAACTGTTTTTT
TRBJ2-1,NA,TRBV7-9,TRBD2,CASSLSGGSLDEQFF,TGTGCCAGCAGCTTATCAGGCGGGAGCTTGGATGAGCAGTTCTTC
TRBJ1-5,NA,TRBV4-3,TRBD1,CASSQGTGGNQPQHF,TGCGCCAGCAGCCAAGGGACAGGGGGCAATCAGCCCCAGCATTTT
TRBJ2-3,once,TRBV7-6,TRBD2,CASSPRTSGGNTQYF,TGTGCCAGCAGCCCCCGGACTAGCGGGGGAAATACGCAGTATTTT
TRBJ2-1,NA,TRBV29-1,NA,CSVIGGVRNEQFF,TGCAGCGTGATCGGAGGGGTCCGCAATGAGCAGTTCTTC
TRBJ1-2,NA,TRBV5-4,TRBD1,CASSVNRGYNYGYTF,TGTGCCAGCAGCGTCAACAGGGGTTATAACTATGGCTACACCTTC
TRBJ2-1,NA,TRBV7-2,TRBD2,CASSFGTNNEQFF,TGTGCCAGCAGCTTCGGGACTAACAATGAGCAGTTCTTC
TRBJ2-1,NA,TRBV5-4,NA,CASSFTLDRPEQFF,TGTGCCAGCAGCTTCACCCTCGACAGGCCAGAGCAGTTCTTC
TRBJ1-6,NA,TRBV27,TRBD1,CASHFTSPGQGAGGNSPLHF,TGTGCCAGCCACTTCACGAGCCCGGGACAGGGGGCAGGTGGAAATTCACCCCTCCACTTT